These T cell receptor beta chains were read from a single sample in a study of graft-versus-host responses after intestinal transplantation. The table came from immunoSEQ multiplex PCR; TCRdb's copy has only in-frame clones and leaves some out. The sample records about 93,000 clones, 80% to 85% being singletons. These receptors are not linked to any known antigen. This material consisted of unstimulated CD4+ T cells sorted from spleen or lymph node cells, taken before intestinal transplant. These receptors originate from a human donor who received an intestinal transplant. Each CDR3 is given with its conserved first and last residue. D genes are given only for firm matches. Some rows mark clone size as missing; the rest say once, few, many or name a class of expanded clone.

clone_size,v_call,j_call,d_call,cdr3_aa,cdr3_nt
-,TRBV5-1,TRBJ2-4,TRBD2,CASSLEAGGPIQYF,TGCGCCAGCAGCTTGGAAGCGGGGGGGCCCATTCAGTACTTC
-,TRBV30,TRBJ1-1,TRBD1,CAWSVGTDRDTEAFF,TGTGCCTGGAGTGTAGGGACCGACAGGGACACTGAAGCTTTCTTT
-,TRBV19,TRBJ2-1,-,CASRTQPGEQFF,TGTGCCAGTAGGACGCAGCCCGGGGAGCAGTTCTTC
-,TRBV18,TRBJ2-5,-,CASSPLAFNQETQYF,TGTGCCAGCTCCCCGTTGGCTTTTAACCAAGAGACCCAGTACTTC
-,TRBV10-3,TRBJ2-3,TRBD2,CAISGSSGKADTQYF,TGTGCCATCAGTGGGAGTAGCGGGAAAGCAGATACGCAGTATTTT
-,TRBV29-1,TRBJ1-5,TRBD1,CSGGQGRGQPQHF,TGCAGCGGGGGACAGGGACGGGGTCAGCCCCAGCATTTT
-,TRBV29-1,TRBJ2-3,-,CSAGGPPRTDTQYF,TGCAGCGCCGGAGGACCTCCACGCACAGATACGCAGTATTTT
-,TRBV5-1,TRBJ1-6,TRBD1,CASSPGQGAYNSPLHF,TGCGCCAGCAGCCCCGGACAGGGGGCTTATAATTCACCCCTCCACTTT
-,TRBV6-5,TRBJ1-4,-,CASSRTGSDEKLFF,TGTGCCAGCAGTCGCACAGGGTCGGACGAAAAACTGTTTTTT
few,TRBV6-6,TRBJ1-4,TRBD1,CASRTGTAIEKLFF,TGTGCCAGCAGAACCGGGACAGCTATAGAAAAACTGTTTTTT
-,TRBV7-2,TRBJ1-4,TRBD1,CASSLRDRGEKLFF,TGTGCCAGCAGCCTAAGGGACAGGGGAGAAAAACTGTTTTTT
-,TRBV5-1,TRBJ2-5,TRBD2,CASSLGLAGGQETQYF,TGCGCCAGCAGCCTAGGACTAGCGGGGGGGCAGGAGACCCAGTACTTC
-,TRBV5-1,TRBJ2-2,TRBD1,CASRRTGPTGELFF,TGCGCCAGTAGGAGGACAGGACCCACCGGGGAGCTGTTTTTT
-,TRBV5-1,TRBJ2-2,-,CASSLGVPGKGNTGELFF,TGCGCCAGCAGCTTAGGGGTTCCAGGGAAGGGGAACACCGGGGAGCTGTTTTTT
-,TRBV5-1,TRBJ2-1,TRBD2,CASSLGAGSYNEQFF,TGCGCCAGCAGCTTGGGAGCGGGGTCTTACAATGAGCAGTTCTTC
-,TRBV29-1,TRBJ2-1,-,CSVHSRGLGFF,TGCAGCGTACATTCGCGCGGGTTGGGGTTCTTC
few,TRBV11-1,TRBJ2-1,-,CASSLGGGSEQFF,TGTGCCAGCAGCTTAGGTGGGGGGTCTGAGCAGTTCTTC
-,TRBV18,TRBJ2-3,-,CASSPPSTDTQYF,TGTGCCAGCTCACCACCGTCTACAGATACGCAGTATTTT
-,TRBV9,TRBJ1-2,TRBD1,CASSIGTGWSRNYGYTF,TGTGCCAGCAGCATAGGGACAGGGTGGTCTAGAAACTATGGCTACACCTTC